This entry lists 21 T cell receptor beta chains sequenced from one sample in a study of OX40 agonist ivuxolimab in advanced cancers. The method was immunoSEQ multiplex PCR; TCRdb's version includes in-frame clones alone and lacks a portion of them. Found here are tens of thousands of clones, around 89% of them singletons; the top ten hold approximately 0.51%. This sample comprised CD4+ or CD8+ T cells sorted from blood, obtained in a trial of the OX40 agonist ivuxolimab. All receptors come from an adult with an advanced solid tumor such as melanoma, head and neck, liver or kidney cancer.

The chain recombines TRBV30 with TRBJ2-7; D gene uncertain. With 2 bases removed from V and 4 bases from J, the gap between germline ends came to 6 bases. The CDR3 contains 11 residues. Germline loops: CDR1 GTSNPN, CDR2 SVGIG (reference sequence). The CDR3 DNA sequence: TGTGCCTGGAGTAGGAGATACGAGCAGTACTTC. It encodes CAWSRRYEQYF.

J is TRBJ2-5 and V is TRBV6-6; TRBD1 aligns across 10 bases. CDR1 and CDR2 from the germline V gene are MNHNY and SVGAGI (reference sequence). The V and J ends lost 6 bases and 5 bases, in that order; junction bases with no gene match: 6. The CDR3 runs to 14 residues. CDR3 sequence reads: CASRQTGGRETQYF. As DNA, the CDR3 is TGTGCCAGCAGACAGACAGGGGGCCGGGAGACCCAGTACTTC.

This sequence joins TRBV9 and TRBJ1-3, with D unresolved. V dropped 3 bases and J dropped 3 bases, with 22 bases sitting between them. The CDR3 runs to 18 residues. CDR1 and CDR2 (germline): SGDLS, YYNGEE. CDR3 sequence: CASSGLAFGRNLGNTIYF. The CDR3 DNA sequence: TGTGCCAGCAGCGGTCTGGCGTTCGGCAGAAATCTTGGAAACACCATATATTTT.

The table lists this clone with a count of one. The chain joins TRBV6-5 to TRBJ2-7, with D possibly TRBD1 on 5 matching bases. The germline V and J ends were trimmed by 6 bases and 1 base, with 10 bases remaining between them. Germline CDR1 MNHEY, CDR2 SVGAGI. The CDR3 has 13 residues. The CDR3 DNA follows: TGTGCCAGCAGGTCACAGGTTTCCTACGAGCAGTACTTC. Amino acids: CASRSQVSYEQYF.

This chain joins TRBV27 and TRBJ2-7; D tentatively reads TRBD1 or TRBD2 (6 bases each). This CDR3 contains 12 residues. V lost 6 bases to trimming and J lost 2 bases, with 8 bases between them. Germline loops: CDR1 MNHEY, CDR2 SMNVEV (reference sequence). The CDR3 DNA is TGTGCCAGCAGAAGGGGGGCCTACGAGCAGTACTTC. Protein: CASRRGAYEQYF.

CDR3 region: CASSLELPANSPLHF. The CDR3 region has the DNA TGTGCCAGCAGCTTAGAACTCCCTGCCAATTCACCCCTCCACTTT. This chain joins TRBV7-2 and TRBJ1-6, with no clear D. The CDR3 has 15 residues. With 1 base removed from V and 7 bases from J, the gap between germline ends came to 11 bases. Germline V gives CDR1 SGHTA, CDR2 FQGNSA.

This clone was counted once. The gene calls are TRBV6-5 and TRBJ2-7, with D perhaps TRBD2 (5 bases). Looked up from germline, CDR1 is MNHEY and CDR2 is SVGAGI. This CDR3 region has 13 residues. V was shortened by 5 bases and J by 5 bases, with 13 bases between the two germline ends. This chain's CDR3 is CASSPVGVNEQYF. The CDR3, as DNA: TGTGCCAGCAGTCCCGTCGGGGTTAACGAGCAGTACTTC.

This clone occurred a few times. J is TRBJ2-1 and V is TRBV4-1; 12 nucleotides agree with TRBD1. With V trimmed by 6 bases and J by 14 bases, 11 bases remained unmatched. This CDR3 spans 14 amino acids. The germline gives CDR1 MGHRA, CDR2 YSYEKL. CDR3 nucleotide sequence: TGCGCCAGCAGTCGAATACCGGGACAGGGGGCCAAGTTCTTC. Its protein product is CASSRIPGQGAKFF.

The chain links TRBV30 to TRBJ1-1, with a weak D call TRBD1 (5 bases). Trimming cost V 4 bases and J 6 bases, with 9 bases left between them. The length of the CDR3 is 11 residues. CDR1 GTSNPN and CDR2 SVGIG come from the germline V gene (reference sequence). The CDR3 loop reads CAWTGEAEAFF. DNA for the CDR3: TGTGCCTGGACGGGGGAAGCTGAAGCTTTCTTT.

The CDR3 DNA sequence: TGTGCCATCATAGAGAAAACAGGGGGCATCAACGAGCAGTACTTC. Translating gives CAIIEKTGGINEQYF. The chain recombines TRBV10-3 with TRBJ2-7; 9 bases fit TRBD1. Germline V gives CDR1 ENHRY, CDR2 SYGVKD. The CDR3 extends over 15 amino acids. After removal of 7 bases from V and 5 bases from J, the junction contained 12 bases not matched to a gene.

The chain joins TRBV7-8 to TRBJ2-1, with a weak D call TRBD2 (5 bases). The CDR3 is made up of 15 amino acids. In germline, CDR1 is SGHVS, CDR2 FQNEAQ. Trimming pared 5 bases from V and 7 bases from J, leaving 18 bases between. This CDR3 is CASSPRWESLNEQFF. CDR3 DNA sequence: TGTGCCAGCAGCCCCCGTTGGGAGTCCTTGAATGAGCAGTTCTTC.

The CDR3, as DNA: TGTGCCAGCAGCTTAACTAGCGGGGTGAACACCGGGGAGCTGTTTTTT. It translates to CASSLTSGVNTGELFF. The chain has TRBV5-5 and TRBJ2-2; 10 bases match TRBD2. CDR3 length: 16 amino acids. With V trimmed by 2 bases and J by 1 base, 2 bases remained unmatched. Germline V CDR1 and CDR2: SGHKS, YYEKEE (reference sequence).

The rearrangement uses TRBV4-1 and TRBJ2-6; 13 bases align to TRBD2. Germline V lookup: CDR1 MGHRA, CDR2 YSYEKL. Trimming took 5 bases from V and 13 from J; bases not matched to a gene: 17. The CDR3 is 18 amino acids. The DNA for the CDR3 is TGCGCCAGCAGCGATACTTACCTTGGACTAGCGGGAGTGGTTGTCCTGACTTTC. It is translated as CASSDTYLGLAGVVVLTF.

The chain is built from TRBV10-2 and TRBJ2-7; 7 bases agree with TRBD2. The CDR3 totals 14 residues. V shed 5 bases, J shed 0 bases, and the junction held 4 bases outside the gene matches. The germline CDR1 and CDR2 sequences are WSHSY and SAAADI. CDR3 sequence reads: CASSSTGGSYEQYF. The CDR3 DNA follows: TGCGCCAGCAGTAGCACGGGAGGCTCCTACGAGCAGTACTTC.

The V gene is TRBV5-1, the J gene TRBJ2-3; 7 nucleotides line up with TRBD2. Trimming cost V 3 bases and J 5 bases; bases outside gene matches: 6. CDR1 is SGHRS, CDR2 YFSETQ, per germline. There are 14 residues in the CDR3. The CDR3 DNA follows: TGCGCCAGCAGCTGGGGACTAAAAGGAGATACGCAGTATTTT. It specifies CASSWGLKGDTQYF.

In nucleotides, the CDR3 is TGTGCCAGCAGTTCGCGGTCAGGGCTCACCGGGGAGCTGTTTTTT. Its protein is CASSSRSGLTGELFF. This chain joins TRBV27 and TRBJ2-2; D is perhaps TRBD1 (5 bases). The V end lost 4 bases, the J end lost 4 bases, and 13 bases lay between the germline ends. The CDR3 runs 15 residues. Looked up from germline, CDR1 is MNHEY and CDR2 is SMNVEV (reference sequence).

The CDR3, as DNA: TGCGCCAGCAGCCGAGGCGCAGGGGACAATGAGCAGTTCTTC. As protein: CASSRGAGDNEQFF. The chain has TRBV4-1 and TRBJ2-1, with a tentative D call TRBD1 (6 bases). V gave up 4 bases and J gave up 5 bases, with 12 bases separating them. The CDR3 runs 14 residues. Germline assignment: CDR1 MGHRA and CDR2 YSYEKL.

The V gene is TRBV29-1, the J gene TRBJ2-5; weak D call: TRBD1 (6 bases). From germline, CDR1 is SQVTM and CDR2 ANQGSEA. The V and J ends lost 5 bases and 4 bases respectively, with 14 bases between them. The length of the CDR3 is 13 residues. CDR3 region: CSVKDSPRETQYF. CDR3 sequence (DNA): TGCAGCGTTAAGGACAGCCCCAGAGAGACCCAGTACTTC.

This chain joins TRBV2 and TRBJ2-2, with 7 bases fitting TRBD2. This CDR3 comprises 14 residues. CDR1 SNHLY and CDR2 FYNNEI come from the germline V gene. V lost 7 bases to trimming and J lost 1 base; unmatched junction nucleotides: 3. CDR3 sequence (DNA): TGTGCCAGCAAGAAGCGGGAGAACACCGGGGAGCTGTTTTTT. It codes for CASKKRENTGELFF.

The V gene is TRBV4-2, the J gene TRBJ2-2; 7 bases map to TRBD2. The CDR3 runs to 16 residues. Germline V lookup: CDR1 LGHNA, CDR2 YNFKEQ. J lost 5 bases, V lost 1 base, and 7 bases had no gene match. DNA of the CDR3: TGTGCCAGCAGCCAAGTAGCGGCGGGAGTTACCGGGGAGCTGTTTTTT. Protein: CASSQVAAGVTGELFF.

The rearrangement joins TRBV28 to TRBJ1-1, with no clear D. This CDR3 spans 14 amino acids. V lost 5 bases and J lost 0, with 10 bases in between. CDR1 MDHEN and CDR2 SYDVKM come from the germline V gene. The CDR3 spells CASSLVQMNTEAFF. The CDR3 nucleotides are TGTGCCAGCAGTCTAGTCCAGATGAACACTGAAGCTTTCTTT.